The 20 T cell receptor beta chains given below trace back to one sample, sequenced in a study of control samples from healthy donors and cancer patients. Sequenced by immunoSEQ multiplex PCR; TCRdb stores in-frame clones only, minus some. Among about 82,000 clones listed, about 93% were seen once. Sequencing used blood. All receptors derive from a woman aged 18-35 years in good health.

V and J are TRBV5-5 and TRBJ1-2, with TRBD1 as a possible D gene (5 bases). This CDR3 has 12 residues. Germline V gives CDR1 SGHKS, CDR2 YYEKEE (reference sequence). V was shortened by 6 bases and J by 1 base, with 7 bases between the two germline ends. In nucleotides, the CDR3 is TGTGCCAGCATTGGGGGTAACTATGGCTACACCTTC. Its protein product is CASIGGNYGYTF.

In its sample, this clone was seen once. This chain links TRBV20-1 with TRBJ1-1; no clear D. Germline V gene data show CDR1 as DFQATT and CDR2 as SNEGSKA (reference sequence). The CDR3 length is 10 residues. The chain's CDR3 is CSVSADEAFF. The CDR3 DNA reads TGCAGCGTGTCCGCCGATGAAGCTTTCTTT.

J is TRBJ1-5 and V is TRBV6-1; no firm D call. The CDR3 runs 15 residues. Trimming took off 3 bases at V and 0 bases at J, with 9 bases between the two ends. Looked up from germline, CDR1 is MNHNS and CDR2 is SASEGT. CDR3 in DNA: TGTGCCAGCAGTGAGGATCCTTATAGCAATCAGCCCCAGCATTTT. This gives the protein CASSEDPYSNQPQHF.

The genes are TRBV5-1 and TRBJ1-1, with 7 bases fitting TRBD1. Germline V CDR1 and CDR2: SGHRS, YFSETQ. The CDR3 has 14 residues. V shed 3 bases and J 4 bases; nucleotides not matched to a gene: 6. The CDR3 reads CASSSRGISTEAFF. The CDR3 region has the DNA TGCGCCAGCAGCTCCAGGGGGATAAGCACTGAAGCTTTCTTT.

This clone was detected once. V gene TRBV28 combines with J gene TRBJ2-7, with D perhaps matching TRBD1 or TRBD2 (5 bases each). Trimming cost V 2 bases and J 4 bases, with 15 bases left between them. The CDR3 runs 15 residues. Germline V lookup: CDR1 MDHEN, CDR2 SYDVKM. DNA for the CDR3: TGTGCCAGCAGTTTACCGGGGCTCCCCCCTTACGAGCAGTACTTC. Translated, it gives CASSLPGLPPYEQYF.

V usage is TRBV28 and J usage is TRBJ2-7; 9 nucleotides match TRBD1. After removal of 5 bases from V and 5 bases from J, the junction contained 7 bases not matched to a gene. The CDR3 runs to 14 residues. Germline CDR1 and CDR2: MDHEN and SYDVKM. CDR3 residues: CASSLRDRVNEQYF. The CDR3 bases are TGTGCCAGCAGTCTCCGGGACAGGGTAAACGAGCAGTACTTC.

The chain carries TRBV7-8 and TRBJ1-1; D is perhaps TRBD1 (6 bases). This CDR3 is 15 amino acids long. Germline V CDR1 and CDR2: SGHVS, FQNEAQ. The V gene lost 5 bases and the J gene lost 1 base, with 14 bases spanning the gap. Written as DNA, the CDR3 is TGTGCCAGCAGCCCCCAAACAGGGCCGAACACTGAAGCTTTCTTT. Protein: CASSPQTGPNTEAFF.

In regard to this clone: Mismatch with germline at one junction end may stem from a read error. The chain couples TRBV6-6 to TRBJ1-1; D gene unclear. Per the germline V gene, CDR1 is MNHNY and CDR2 is SVGAGI (reference sequence). The CDR3 is 13 residues long. CDR3 in amino acids: CASIYLINTEAFF. As DNA, the CDR3 is TGTGCCAGCATTTACCTAATTAACACTGAAGCTTTCTTT.

Worth noting for this clone: In the same sample, other DNA sequences code for this CDR3. The chain combines TRBV18 with TRBJ1-5; possibly TRBD1 for D (5 bases). Germline V gene sequence: CDR1 KGHSH, CDR2 LQKENI. V dropped 3 bases and J dropped 4 bases, with 7 bases sitting between them. There are 13 residues in the CDR3. The CDR3 DNA reads TGTGCCAGCTCACCCGACAGAAATCAGCCCCAGCATTTT. It encodes CASSPDRNQPQHF.

This CDR3 is CASSIGWEGAKGTEAFF. Written as DNA, the CDR3 is TGTGCCAGTAGTATTGGGTGGGAGGGGGCTAAGGGCACTGAAGCTTTCTTT. The rearrangement uses TRBV19 and TRBJ1-1, with 7 bases that match TRBD1. The J segment lost 4 bases and the V segment lost 3 bases, leaving 14 bases of the junction unmatched. CDR3 length equals 17 residues. The germline gives CDR1 LNHDA, CDR2 SQIVND (reference sequence).

The chain joins TRBV4-1 to TRBJ2-7; D is tentatively TRBD1 or TRBD2 (5 bases each). Deletions cut 2 bases from V and 3 bases from J, with 14 bases between. The CDR3 is made up of 15 amino acids. CDR1 MGHRA and CDR2 YSYEKL come from the germline V gene. The CDR3 nucleotides are TGCGCCAGCAGCCAAATGACAGCAGGACTCTACGAGCAGTACTTC. Amino acid sequence: CASSQMTAGLYEQYF.

The chain carries TRBV5-4 and TRBJ1-2; TRBD1 agrees at 7 bases. Per the germline V gene, CDR1 is SGHNT and CDR2 is YYREEE (reference sequence). The CDR3 sequence is 18 residues long. V lost 4 bases, J lost 0 bases, and 15 bases stayed unmatched. The CDR3 here is CASSPDRREGSANYGYTF. In DNA form, the CDR3 reads TGTGCCAGCAGCCCGGACAGGCGGGAGGGGTCAGCTAACTATGGCTACACCTTC.

This rearrangement joins TRBV9 to TRBJ2-1; 7 nucleotides line up with TRBD2. CDR3 length: 15 amino acids. With V trimmed by 2 bases and J by 2 bases, 4 bases remained unmatched. Germline V lookup: CDR1 SGDLS, CDR2 YYNGEE. CDR3 bases: TGTGCCAGCAGCGTCCGGGGGGACGCCTACAATGAGCAGTTCTTC. It codes for CASSVRGDAYNEQFF.

This sequence joins TRBV5-3 and TRBJ1-2, with D possibly TRBD1 on 5 matching bases. TRBV5-3 has ORF status, its function being uncertain. Trimming removed 0 bases at V and 3 bases at J, with 15 bases between. The CDR3 consists of 16 residues. The DNA for the CDR3 is TGTGCCAGAAGCTTGGCCGGACTAGGGGACCACTATGGCTACACCTTC. Protein sequence: CARSLAGLGDHYGYTF.

V is TRBV24-1 and J is TRBJ1-2; D not certain. Germline assignment: CDR1 KGHDR and CDR2 SFDVKD. The CDR3 covers 14 residues. With 2 bases removed from V and 2 bases from J, the gap between germline ends came to 8 bases. CDR3 loop: CATSDSISNYGYTF. Written as DNA, the CDR3 is TGTGCCACCAGTGATTCTATATCGAACTATGGCTACACCTTC.

The gene calls are TRBV6-9 and TRBJ1-3; D unclear. The germline V and J ends were trimmed by 4 bases and 4 bases, with 8 bases remaining between them. CDR3 length equals 13 residues. Germline-derived CDR1 and CDR2 are MNHGY and SVAAGI. The CDR3 DNA is TGTGCCAGCAGTTTGAGCGAAGGAAACACCATATATTTT. It translates to CASSLSEGNTIYF.

The chain couples TRBV4-1 to TRBJ2-7, with 13 bases matching TRBD2. The CDR3 runs to 18 residues. The J segment lost 2 bases and the V segment lost 0 bases, leaving 7 bases of the junction unmatched. Per germline, CDR1 MGHRA and CDR2 YSYEKL. CDR3 region: CASSQEGTSGELTYEQYF. CDR3 nucleotides: TGCGCCAGCAGCCAAGAGGGGACTAGCGGGGAACTCACCTACGAGCAGTACTTC.

This chain uses TRBV6-5 with TRBJ2-7; no clear D. The CDR3 sequence is 14 residues long. CDR1 and CDR2 (germline): MNHEY, SVGAGI. V shed 6 bases and J shed 5 bases, with 17 bases lying between them. This chain's CDR3 is CASSGDFALHEQYF. CDR3 coding DNA: TGTGCCAGCAGCGGAGACTTTGCGCTACACGAGCAGTACTTC.

V gene TRBV7-2 combines with J gene TRBJ2-2; 7 positions agree with TRBD2. Germline loops: CDR1 SGHTA, CDR2 FQGNSA. V dropped 3 bases and J dropped 1; count of bases not matched to a gene: 5. The CDR3 sequence is 16 residues long. The chain's CDR3 is CASSFRTRGNTGELFF. CDR3 DNA: TGTGCCAGCAGCTTCAGGACTAGGGGGAACACCGGGGAGCTGTTTTTT. The whole variable domain, filled in from reference TRBV7-2 and TRBJ2-2, reads GAGVSQSPSNKVTEKGKDVELRCDPISGHTALYWYRQSLGQGLEFLIYFQGNSAPDKSGLPSDRFSAERTGGSVSTLTIQRTQQEDSAVYLCASSFRTRGNTGELFFGEGSRLTVL.

This clone has just one count. This sample includes further DNA sequences coding for the same CDR3. The chain uses TRBV6-6 and TRBJ1-1, with D possibly matching TRBD1 (5 bases). Germline lookup yields CDR1 MNHNY and CDR2 SVGAGI (reference sequence). Trimming pared 7 bases from V and 1 base from J, leaving 10 bases between. The CDR3 length is 13 residues. The CDR3 protein is CASTKRGNTEAFF. CDR3 bases: TGTGCCAGCACAAAAAGGGGGAACACTGAAGCTTTCTTT.